This T cell receptor beta chain emerged from a study of Graves' ophthalmopathy and Graves' hyperthyroidism. The table lists this clonotype with many counts. V shed 3 bases and J shed 8 bases, with 10 bases lying between them. The CDR3 sequence is 12 residues long. Amplified TCR beta CDR3 regions were obtained using RNA transcripts as template. The workflow started with a first-round RT-PCR run with HTBI primers and then moved on to a second-round multiplex PCR. TCRdb itself ran the multiplex PCR reads through MiXCR, one entry per CDR3 protein. The table includes 300,000 to 350,000 distinct CDR3 sequences, roughly 15% detected once.

This clonotype was obtained from an adult man with Graves' ophthalmopathy. Source material: peripheral blood. The rearrangement links TRBV12-3 or TRBV12-4 to TRBJ1-2, with no clear D. DNA of the CDR3: TGTGCCAGCAGTTTCATAGGTCAGGGCTACACCTTC. Amino acids: CASSFIGQGYTF.